Listed below are T cell receptor beta chains from one sample, sequenced in a study of metastatic and nonmetastatic thyroid tumors. TCRdb reassembled clones from the PCR reads with MiXCR. The data hold about 21,000 clones, with 10% to 15% observed a single time. Sequencing was performed on blood. The receptors derive from a female donor with papillary thyroid cancer or a benign thyroid nodule (not recorded which). Some clones in this sample may be carry-over from other donors' samples. CDR3s include the opening cysteine and the closing phenylalanine or tryptophan. A D gene is named only where the DNA matches it firmly.

d_call | j_call | v_call | cdr3_aa
TRBD1 | TRBJ1-6 | TRBV4-3 | CASSHRQGGNSPLHF
. | TRBJ2-3 | TRBV30 | CAWSVGGSTDTQYF
. | TRBJ1-1 | TRBV6-2/TRBV6-3 | CASSNSVQGLDTEAFF
TRBD1 | TRBJ2-7 | TRBV7-2 | CASSEGAEQYF
TRBD2 | TRBJ2-6 | TRBV5-6 | CASSFVSGGRNSGANVLTF
. | TRBJ2-1 | TRBV13 | CASSLDYRIGEQFF
. | TRBJ2-3 | TRBV12-3/TRBV12-4 | CASTRRVSTDTQYF
. | TRBJ2-6 | TRBV24-1 | CATSGVRGANVLTF
. | TRBJ1-4 | TRBV10-1 | CASSESRTKGTNEKLFF
. | TRBJ1-4 | TRBV7-9 | CASKVGRAAEKLFF
. | TRBJ1-2 | TRBV7-3 | CASSPPRGGTGHNYGYTF
. | TRBJ1-3 | TRBV18 | CASSPGSAFSGNTIYF
. | TRBJ2-7 | TRBV7-2 | CASSLVQGGPGEQYF
TRBD2 | TRBJ2-7 | TRBV2 | CASSEVPGLGRSEQYF
TRBD1 | TRBJ1-5 | TRBV12-3/TRBV12-4 | CASSALGQGRRQPQHF
. | TRBJ1-5 | TRBV18 | CASSPGQNNQPQHF
. | TRBJ1-2 | TRBV19 | CASIPFGGRNNYGYTF
TRBD1 | TRBJ1-1 | TRBV7-3 | CASSLNPWTGANTEAFF
. | TRBJ1-5 | TRBV3-1 | CASRGRGGRNQPQHF
. | TRBJ2-7 | TRBV20-1 | CSASTRGRGYEQYF
. | TRBJ1-1 | TRBV5-6 | CASSLLRARTLNTEAFF
TRBD2 | TRBJ2-7 | TRBV5-1 | CASSSGLAGVGSYEQYF
. | TRBJ1-2 | TRBV27 | CASSLSGLRGYGYTF
TRBD2 | TRBJ2-3 | TRBV20-1 | CSALTSGGATDTQYF
. | TRBJ1-1 | TRBV12-3/TRBV12-4 | CASSHPSNTEAFF
. | TRBJ1-2 | TRBV28 | CASRLKGGGYGYTF
TRBD1 | TRBJ1-1 | TRBV28 | CASSTQRQGVNTEAFF